This T cell receptor beta chain was documented in a study of STAT3 mutations in large granular lymphocyte leukemia (dated by TCRdb to the late 2010s). In the study overall: In roughly half of the longitudinally sequenced T-LGLL patients, canonical activating STAT3 mutations were detected. Over half of the T-LGLL patients were given one or more immunosuppressive therapy regimens, and less than 45% of those treated had a hematologic response. Patients with T-cell large granular lymphocyte leukemia underwent serial deep sequencing of TCRbeta CDR3 and STAT3 to reconstruct clonal hierarchy and dynamics. From an initial cohort of roughly 200 LGL patients, 15 to 20 representative T-LGLL cases were selected for longitudinal TCRbeta and STAT3 sequencing. As controls within the study, a couple of patients with natural killer LGL leukemia were also sequenced longitudinally. Each patient was sequenced at an average of about 4.1 time points, ranging from 2 to 8 samplings.

An Illumina MiSeq was used to sequence the TCRbeta libraries, yielding an average of approximately 43,000 productive templates per sample. Multiplex PCR amplification was used to generate TCRbeta CDR3 libraries with the immunoSEQ assay. In the paper's pipeline: Repertoire diversity was calculated as previously defined, with values near 0 taken to indicate extremely monoclonal samples. TCRdb mirrors the immuneACCESS table, restricted to in-frame sequences. Some clones are absent from its copies; in checked studies, under half trace to an unresolved V gene, and the reason for the others is unknown. V and J calls and clone size are given by that table; D and trimming were obtained from the DNA. This sample comprises some 7,000 clones, roughly 59% of them detected only once. The ten largest clones capture around four fifths of the sample. A remark on this clone: The specificity of this receptor is unknown. No base-level quality is on record; no much larger clone is a single base apart.

Here is what the overall study found, with its caveats: Persisting codominant clonotypes in some patients meant a small but highly pathogenic clone may have been missed. Because no samples were available when a clone first appeared, clonal expansion had to be inferred from samplings taken at other points. In about 30% of the 18 patients, TCR clonotype switching occurred after therapy, and every newly emerging clone was STAT3 wild type. The linking of therapy response to changes in TCR clonal burden was complicated by variable intervals between samplings and differing treatment regimens. At least one immunodominant TCRbeta clonotype was identified in every T-LGLL patient, and multiple immunodominant subclonotypes were identified in about half of the T-LGLL patients. Dominant TCR clone burden was found to exceed STAT3 mutant burden in several patients, suggesting that STAT3 mutation arose secondarily within a pre-expanded clone.

Looking up the germline V gene (reference sequence) yields CDR1 LNHNV and CDR2 YYDKDF. Deletion took 4 bases off V and 8 bases off J, with a span of 14 bases between the germline ends. The CDR3 covers 14 residues, taking in both the cysteine and the phenylalanine. Only the CDR3 portion is preserved as DNA: 42 bases, with reading frame beginning at the first base. DNA was extracted from blood mononuclear cells, and the same DNA was used for both TCR and STAT3 sequencing. The chain employs TRBV15 and TRBJ1-4, with no D gene named confidently. What was sequenced was peripheral blood mononuclear cells. The TCR comes from a boy younger than 18 with T-cell large granular lymphocyte leukemia. Some clones in this sample may be carry-over from other donors' samples. The age is the age at diagnosis. The CDR3 has the sequence CATSIYKGEEKLFF. DNA sequence: TGTGCCACCAGCATCTATAAGGGCGAGGAAAAACTGTTTTTT.